This entry lists 7 T cell receptor beta chains sequenced from one sample in a study of prognosis after radiotherapy for stage I lung cancer. Two-round multiplex PCR, the amplification method, yielded TCR beta CDR3 from genomic DNA. First-round PCR used primers specific to each TRBV and TRBJ gene. TCRdb processed the multiplex PCR reads anew with MiXCR; each CDR3 protein has one entry. This table holds around 30,000 distinct CDR3 sequences, about 32% found once. The specimen was PBMCs, collected before or after stereotactic body radiation therapy (not recorded which). All receptors derive from a donor over 45 with non-small cell lung cancer.

The chain has TRBV6-2 or TRBV6-3 and TRBJ2-2; the D gene is possibly TRBD1 (6 bases). V was pared by 6 bases and J by 4 bases, with 12 bases between. The CDR3 contains 14 residues. The germline gives CDR1 MNHEY, CDR2 SVGEGT. CDR3 amino acids: CASRSTGSTGELFF. In DNA, the CDR3 is TGTGCCAGCAGGTCGACAGGAAGCACCGGGGAGCTGTTTTTT.

To note about this clonotype: Mismatch with germline at one junction end may stem from a read error. The chain joins TRBV18 to TRBJ2-3; D remains unclear. The V gene's germline CDR1 is KGHSH and CDR2 LQKENI. The CDR3 has 14 residues. The CDR3 DNA reads as TGTTCCAGCTCACCGTCGACGAACACAGATACGCAGTATTTT. Residues: CSSSPSTNTDTQYF.

This clonotype was counted many times. The chain uses TRBV20-1 and TRBJ2-1; 9 bases line up with TRBD2. Germline CDR1 is DFQATT and CDR2 is SNEGSKA (reference sequence). V trimming: 3 bases; J trimming: 1 base; junction bases outside the gene matches: 7. This CDR3 contains 16 residues. The chain's CDR3 is CSASWAGGPSYNEQFF. The DNA of the CDR3 is TGCAGTGCTAGCTGGGCGGGAGGGCCTTCCTACAATGAGCAGTTCTTC.

This clonotype was seen many times. The chain uses TRBV9 and TRBJ1-3; D call uncertain. The CDR3 has 14 amino acids. Germline values: CDR1 SGDLS, CDR2 YYNGEE. Between the trimmed V and J ends, which lost 0 bases and 2 bases, there was a span of 6 bases. DNA for the CDR3: TGTGCCAGCAGCGTAGCTGGGACTGGAAACACCATATATTTT. It translates to CASSVAGTGNTIYF.

To note about this clonotype: A far larger clone is only one base removed, so a read error is likely. CDR3 amino acids: CASSSRASGVSYQQYF. The CDR3 region has the DNA TGTGCCAGCAGCTCTAGGGCTAGCGGGGTCTCCTACCAGCAGTACTTC. V usage is TRBV7-3 and J usage is TRBJ2-7; TRBD2 agrees at 9 bases. Looked up from germline, CDR1 is SGHTA and CDR2 is FQGTGA. CDR3 length: 16 amino acids.

This clonotype has more than one count but fewer than ten. V and J are TRBV18 and TRBJ1-1, with D unresolved. V lost 2 bases, J lost 1 base, and 11 bases lay in between. Germline CDR1 and CDR2: KGHSH and LQKENI. This CDR3 spans 15 amino acids. CDR3 DNA: TGTGCCAGCTCACCAGGTCAGATTGAGAACACTGAAGCTTTCTTT. Translated: CASSPGQIENTEAFF.

The chain uses TRBV18 and TRBJ1-1; TRBD1 aligns across 7 bases. Germline loops: CDR1 KGHSH, CDR2 LQKENI. V was pared by 0 bases and J by 6 bases, with 10 bases of the junction left unmatched. The CDR3 runs to 16 residues. The CDR3 sequence: CASSPPPEGAGAEAFF. As DNA, the CDR3 is TGTGCCAGCTCACCACCCCCTGAGGGGGCTGGGGCTGAAGCTTTCTTT.